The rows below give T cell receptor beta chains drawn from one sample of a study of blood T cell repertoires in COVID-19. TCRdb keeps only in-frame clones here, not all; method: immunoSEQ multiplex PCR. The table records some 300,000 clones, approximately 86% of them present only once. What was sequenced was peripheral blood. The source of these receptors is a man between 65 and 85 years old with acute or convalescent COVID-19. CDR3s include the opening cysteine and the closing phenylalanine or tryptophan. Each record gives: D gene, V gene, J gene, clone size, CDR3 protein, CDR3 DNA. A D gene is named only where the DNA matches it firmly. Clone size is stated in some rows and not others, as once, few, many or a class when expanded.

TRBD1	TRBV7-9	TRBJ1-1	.	CASSFGDRNTEAFF	TGTGCCAGCAGCTTTGGGGACAGAAACACTGAAGCTTTCTTT
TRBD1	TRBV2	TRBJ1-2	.	CANSGQIYGYTF	TGTGCCAACTCGGGACAGATCTATGGCTACACCTTC
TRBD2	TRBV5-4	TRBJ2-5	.	CASSSGTSGGMGTQYF	TGTGCCAGCAGCTCAGGGACTAGCGGGGGGATGGGGACCCAGTACTTC
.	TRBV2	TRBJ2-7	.	CASSRGLSSYEQYF	TGTGCCAGCAGCCGGGGACTGAGCTCCTACGAGCAGTACTTC
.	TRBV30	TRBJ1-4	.	CAWRDSKEKLFF	TGTGCCTGGAGGGACAGCAAAGAAAAACTGTTTTTT
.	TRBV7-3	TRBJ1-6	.	CASSSEGVNSPLHF	TGTGCCAGCAGCTCCGAAGGGGTAAATTCACCCCTCCACTTT
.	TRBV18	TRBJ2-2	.	CASSPFGGATGELFF	TGTGCCAGCTCACCCTTCGGCGGGGCCACCGGGGAGCTGTTTTTT
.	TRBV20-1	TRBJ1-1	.	CSASPTRGEAFF	TGCAGTGCTAGTCCCACCAGGGGCGAAGCTTTCTTT
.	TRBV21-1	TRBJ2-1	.	CASSKSGPGYYNEQFF	TGTGCCAGCAGCAAATCAGGCCCCGGCTATTACAATGAGCAGTTCTTC
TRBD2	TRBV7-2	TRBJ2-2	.	CASSPRGTSGTGELFF	TGTGCCAGCAGCCCACGGGGGACTAGCGGCACCGGGGAGCTGTTTTTT
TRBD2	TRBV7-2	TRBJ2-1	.	CASSSTGTSNEQFF	TGTGCCAGCAGCTCGACGGGGACTAGCAATGAGCAGTTCTTC
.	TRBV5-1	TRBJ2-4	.	CASSSLASSAKNIQYF	TGCGCCAGCAGCTCTCTAGCGTCCTCCGCCAAAAACATTCAGTACTTC
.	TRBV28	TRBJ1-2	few	CASSGQGYGYTF	TGTGCCAGCAGCGGGCAGGGCTATGGCTACACCTTC
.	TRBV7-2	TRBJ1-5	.	CASSLTSQPQHF	TGTGCCAGCAGCTTAACGAGTCAGCCCCAGCATTTT
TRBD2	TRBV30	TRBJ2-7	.	CAWRVGTSGYEQYF	TGTGCCTGGAGGGTAGGGACTAGCGGTTACGAGCAGTACTTC